Listed here are 32 T cell receptor beta chains from one sample, sequenced in a study of blood T cell repertoires in COVID-19. Sequencing was performed with immunoSEQ multiplex PCR; in TCRdb, only in-frame clones are kept and a portion is missing. The table lists about 24,000 clones, roughly nine tenths of them singletons. Sequencing input: peripheral blood. Receptor source: an older man with acute or convalescent COVID-19.

This chain links TRBV19 with TRBJ1-1; TRBD1 matches at 8 bases. Per the germline V gene, CDR1 is LNHDA and CDR2 is SQIVND (reference sequence). The junction had 8 bases not matched to a gene; V was cut back by 3 bases and J by 2 bases. The CDR3 extends over 16 amino acids. CDR3 sequence (DNA): TGTGCCAGTAGTATTCGGGCAGGGGGCTCAAACACTGAAGCTTTCTTT. Its translation is CASSIRAGGSNTEAFF.

The rearrangement links TRBV5-4 to TRBJ1-6; 7 positions match TRBD1. With 0 bases clipped from V and 3 bases from J, the junction kept 0 bases outside the gene matches. This CDR3 region has 15 residues. Germline V lookup: CDR1 SGHNT, CDR2 YYREEE (reference sequence). In DNA form, the CDR3 reads TGTGCCAGCAGCTTGGGACAGGGCTATAATTCACCCCTCCACTTT. This codes for CASSLGQGYNSPLHF.

This clone appeared a single time. The CDR3 loop is CASSFGGQQYEQYF. The CDR3 bases are TGCGCCAGCAGCTTTGGCGGACAGCAATACGAGCAGTACTTC. This chain connects TRBV5-1 to TRBJ2-7, with a tentative D call TRBD1 (6 bases). Germline values: CDR1 SGHRS, CDR2 YFSETQ. The CDR3 runs 14 residues. Trimming took off 2 bases at V and 4 bases at J, with 13 bases between the two ends.

V and J are TRBV5-1 and TRBJ1-4, with a tentative D call TRBD1 (5 bases). V shed 5 bases and J shed 8 bases, with 25 bases lying between them. Germline assignment: CDR1 SGHRS and CDR2 YFSETQ. This CDR3 is 17 amino acids long. The CDR3 spells CASRQGRGYKQMEKLFF. As DNA, the CDR3 is TGCGCCAGCAGACAAGGGAGGGGTTACAAACAGATGGAAAAACTGTTTTTT. The full variable domain, with the rest looked up from reference TRBV5-1 and TRBJ1-4, is KAGVTQTPRYLIKTRGQQVTLSCSPISGHRSVSWYQQTPGQGLQFLFEYFSETQRNKGNFPGRFSGRQFSNSRSEMNVSTLELGDSALYLCASRQGRGYKQMEKLFFGSGTQLSVL.

The chain has TRBV19 and TRBJ1-5, with D hard to call. The CDR3 has 14 residues. The germline V and J ends were trimmed by 0 bases and 3 bases, with 6 bases remaining between them. Germline V CDR1 and CDR2: LNHDA, SQIVND (reference sequence). The CDR3 sequence is CASSIDSLNQPQHF. The CDR3 bases are TGTGCCAGTAGTATAGATTCCCTCAATCAGCCCCAGCATTTT. The variable domain in full, completed from reference TRBV19 and TRBJ1-5, reads DGGITQSPKYLFRKEGQNVTLSCEQNLNHDAMYWYRQDPGQGLRLIYYSQIVNDFQKGDIAEGYSVSREKKESFPLTVTSAQKNPTAFYLCASSIDSLNQPQHFGDGTRLSIL.

V usage is TRBV28 and J usage is TRBJ2-1, with TRBD1 matching 12 bases. Germline V gene sequence: CDR1 MDHEN, CDR2 SYDVKM. The CDR3 consists of 17 residues. V trimming: 3 bases; J trimming: 7 bases; junction bases outside the gene matches: 10. The CDR3 here is CASSFPTGTGGGNEQFF. The CDR3 region has the DNA TGTGCCAGCAGTTTCCCCACCGGGACAGGGGGCGGTAATGAGCAGTTCTTC. The variable domain in full, with the rest retrieved from reference TRBV28 and TRBJ2-1, is DVKVTQSSRYLVKRTGEKVFLECVQDMDHENMFWYRQDPGLGLRLIYFSYDVKMKEKGDIPEGYSVSREKKERFSLILESASTNQTSMYLCASSFPTGTGGGNEQFFGPGTRLTVL.

The chain's CDR3 is CASSRYLGQGTGEQYF. The CDR3 DNA is TGTGCCAGCAGCCGGTACTTGGGACAGGGGACAGGCGAGCAGTACTTC. This chain connects TRBV3-1 (or the pseudogene TRBV3-2) to TRBJ2-7; 10 positions match TRBD1. There are 16 residues in the CDR3. V was pared by 4 bases and J by 6 bases, with 12 bases of the junction left unmatched. CDR1 LGHDT and CDR2 YNNKEL come from the germline V gene (reference sequence).

The V gene is TRBV5-8, the J gene TRBJ1-2; 8 nucleotides line up with TRBD1. This CDR3 is built from 16 residues. Germline V gives CDR1 SGHTS, CDR2 YDEGEE. With 2 bases clipped from V and 7 bases from J, the junction kept 13 bases outside the gene matches. DNA for the CDR3: TGTGCCAGCAGCTTCGTTGGAACAGGGGGGATCGGTGGCTACACCTTC. This sequence encodes CASSFVGTGGIGGYTF.

The V gene is TRBV19, the J gene TRBJ2-1; D not resolved. The V end was cut by 2 bases, the J end by 8 bases, with 7 bases between. Germline V gene data show CDR1 as LNHDA and CDR2 as SQIVND (reference sequence). This CDR3 is 12 amino acids long. The CDR3 DNA follows: TGTGCCAGTAGTATAACCGGGTATGAGCAGTTCTTC. Encoded protein: CASSITGYEQFF.

This sequence joins TRBV12-3 or TRBV12-4 and TRBJ2-5; TRBD2 matches 8 bases. The CDR3 is 13 residues long. V lost 5 bases to trimming and J lost 9 bases; unmatched junction nucleotides: 8. The CDR3 DNA sequence: TGTGCCAGCAGTCGACATAGCGGGGAGTCCCAGTACTTC. Protein sequence: CASSRHSGESQYF.

The gene calls are TRBV28 and TRBJ1-2; tentative D call: TRBD1 (5 bases). V was cut by 2 bases and J by 4 bases, with 11 bases left in between. Germline CDR1 and CDR2: MDHEN and SYDVKM. The CDR3 length is 14 residues. The CDR3 region is CASSLTGFSYGYTF. For the CDR3, the DNA is TGTGCCAGCAGTTTAACAGGTTTCAGCTATGGCTACACCTTC.

This clone was seen only a few times. The chain recombines TRBV3-1 (or the pseudogene TRBV3-2) with TRBJ2-7; 11 bases align to TRBD2. The CDR3 is made up of 18 amino acids. Germline V lookup: CDR1 LGHDT, CDR2 YNNKEL (reference sequence). Trimming at V came to 0 bases and at J to 4 bases, leaving 11 bases not matched to a gene. The CDR3: CASSQETLAGGEVYEQYF. The DNA of the CDR3 is TGTGCCAGCAGCCAAGAAACCTTAGCGGGAGGGGAGGTTTACGAGCAGTACTTC.

This chain links TRBV9 with TRBJ1-5; D remains ambiguous. The CDR3 runs to 13 residues. The V end lost 2 bases, the J end lost 6 bases, and 9 bases lay between the germline ends. Germline CDR1 reads SGDLS; CDR2 reads YYNGEE. CDR3 region: CASSVQTGQPQHF. The DNA of the CDR3 is TGTGCCAGCAGCGTTCAAACGGGTCAGCCCCAGCATTTT. The entire variable domain, with the rest obtained from reference TRBV9 and TRBJ1-5, is as follows: DSGVTQTPKHLITATGQRVTLRCSPRSGDLSVYWYQQSLDQGLQFLIQYYNGEERAKGNILERFSAQQFPDLHSELNLSSLELGDSALYFCASSVQTGQPQHFGDGTRLSIL.

V usage is TRBV15 and J usage is TRBJ1-6; perhaps TRBD1 as D (5 bases). V was shortened by 0 bases and J by 0 bases, with 12 bases between the two germline ends. CDR3 length equals 18 residues. Germline assignment: CDR1 LNHNV and CDR2 YYDKDF (reference sequence). In DNA, the CDR3 is TGTGCCACCAGCAGAGATAGGCAGGGTCACTCCTATAATTCACCCCTCCACTTT. Amino acid sequence: CATSRDRQGHSYNSPLHF.

J is TRBJ1-2 and V is TRBV7-8, with D tentatively TRBD1 (6 bases). The CDR3 has 15 residues. Germline V gene sequence: CDR1 SGHVS, CDR2 FQNEAQ. The V gene lost 0 bases and the J gene lost 4 bases, with 12 bases spanning the gap. The CDR3 DNA sequence: TGTGCCAGCAGCTTAGCGCATAGGACAGTCTATGGCTACACCTTC. Translation: CASSLAHRTVYGYTF.

This chain links TRBV5-6 with TRBJ2-7, with TRBD2 matching over 9 bases. The V and J ends lost 3 bases and 2 bases, in that order; junction bases with no gene match: 3. Germline values: CDR1 SGHDT, CDR2 YYEEEE. The CDR3 is made up of 14 amino acids. CDR3 region: CASSYGLATYEQYF. The DNA of the CDR3 is TGTGCCAGCAGCTACGGACTAGCGACCTACGAGCAGTACTTC.

The chain links TRBV3-1 (or the pseudogene TRBV3-2) to TRBJ1-2, with 7 positions matching TRBD1. This CDR3 region has 15 residues. CDR1 is LGHDT, CDR2 YNNKEL, per germline (reference sequence). Trimming at V came to 6 bases and at J to 2 bases, leaving 9 bases not matched to a gene. The CDR3 nucleotides are TGTGCCAGCAGGCGGTCGGGACAGTTAAACTATGGCTACACCTTC. It encodes CASRRSGQLNYGYTF.

The chain couples TRBV4-1 to TRBJ2-3; 8 bases line up with TRBD2. This CDR3 comprises 20 residues. Germline assignment: CDR1 MGHRA and CDR2 YSYEKL. The ends lost 2 bases at V and 4 bases at J; junction bases unmatched: 20. CDR3 DNA: TGCGCCAGCAGCCAACAGTCGGCCAGCGGGAGACGAGGGGCCCCAGATACGCAGTATTTT. Its translation: CASSQQSASGRRGAPDTQYF.

J is TRBJ1-5 and V is TRBV6-5, with 9 positions matching TRBD1. V was clipped by 2 bases and J by 6 bases; unmatched bases: 5. This CDR3 is 15 amino acids long. The V gene's germline CDR1 is MNHEY and CDR2 SVGAGI. The CDR3 spells CASSYAGQGSQPQHF. CDR3 nucleotide sequence: TGTGCCAGCAGTTACGCCGGACAGGGGAGTCAGCCCCAGCATTTT.

This chain uses TRBV27 with TRBJ2-2; a possible D gene is TRBD1 (7 bases). The ends were cut back, 4 bases at V and 4 bases at J, with 13 bases in the middle. The CDR3 has 15 amino acids. CDR1 and CDR2 from the germline V gene are MNHEY and SMNVEV (reference sequence). CDR3 loop: CASSWRGQATGELFF. DNA of the CDR3: TGTGCCAGCAGTTGGAGGGGGCAGGCCACCGGGGAGCTGTTTTTT.

The table lists this clone with a count of one. The J gene is TRBJ2-7, the V gene TRBV3-1 (or the pseudogene TRBV3-2), with 9 bases matching TRBD2. Losses at the gene ends were 1 base for V and 3 bases for J; bases not matched to a gene: 4. The CDR3 totals 15 residues. Germline lookup yields CDR1 LGHDT and CDR2 YNNKEL (reference sequence). For the CDR3, the DNA is TGTGCCAGCAGCCAAGTCCCAGCGGGAGGCTACGAGCAGTACTTC. Its protein product is CASSQVPAGGYEQYF.

The gene calls are TRBV7-2 and TRBJ2-3, with 13 bases identical to TRBD2. The CDR3 consists of 16 residues. CDR1 is SGHTA, CDR2 FQGNSA, per germline. V gave up 5 bases and J gave up 0 bases; unmatched junction bases: 2. The CDR3 nucleotides read TGTGCCAGCAGCCCGGGACTAGCGGGGAGCACAGATACGCAGTATTTT. Translation: CASSPGLAGSTDTQYF.

The chain carries TRBV5-1 and TRBJ2-1; 8 nucleotides line up with TRBD2. Germline CDR1 and CDR2: SGHRS and YFSETQ. The junction had 8 bases not matched to a gene; V was cut back by 3 bases and J by 3 bases. CDR3 length equals 16 residues. The CDR3 coding sequence is TGCGCCAGCAGCTCAAGAGGAGCGGGAGACTACAATGAGCAGTTCTTC. Translation: CASSSRGAGDYNEQFF.

The chain joins TRBV9 to TRBJ1-4, with TRBD1 matching 9 bases. J was trimmed by 6 bases and V by 4 bases; bases with no gene match: 13. This CDR3 comprises 17 residues. Germline assignment: CDR1 SGDLS and CDR2 YYNGEE. CDR3 DNA sequence: TGTGCCAGCAGCACCAAACAGGGGGCAGTAGGGGATGAAAAACTGTTTTTT. It translates to CASSTKQGAVGDEKLFF.

This clone was found once. V is TRBV10-3 and J is TRBJ1-5, with a tentative D call TRBD1 (5 bases). CDR1 and CDR2 from the germline V gene are ENHRY and SYGVKD. This CDR3 has 15 residues. V was trimmed by 8 bases and J by 5 bases, leaving 19 bases between them. CDR3 sequence reads: CAIGGGQGGDQPQHF. The CDR3 region has the DNA TGTGCCATCGGTGGTGGGCAGGGTGGGGATCAGCCCCAGCATTTT.

The gene calls are TRBV28 and TRBJ1-4; possible D gene TRBD1, 5 bases. The CDR3 extends over 16 amino acids. Between the trimmed V and J ends, which lost 4 bases and 8 bases, there was a span of 20 bases. Germline V gives CDR1 MDHEN, CDR2 SYDVKM. CDR3 nucleotide sequence: TGTGCCAGCAGTTCCCCAAAAGGGGAAGGCCGGGAAAAACTGTTTTTT. This gives the protein CASSSPKGEGREKLFF. The full variable domain, with the rest looked up from reference TRBV28 and TRBJ1-4, is DVKVTQSSRYLVKRTGEKVFLECVQDMDHENMFWYRQDPGLGLRLIYFSYDVKMKEKGDIPEGYSVSREKKERFSLILESASTNQTSMYLCASSSPKGEGREKLFFGSGTQLSVL.

The chain combines TRBV6-1 with TRBJ1-5; the match to TRBD1 covers 9 bases. J gave up 9 bases and V 3 bases, and 9 bases lay outside the gene matches. The CDR3 totals 15 residues. Germline CDR1 and CDR2: MNHNS and SASEGT. This CDR3 is CASSEGTGRTRPQHF. The CDR3, as DNA: TGTGCCAGCAGTGAGGGGACAGGGCGGACTAGGCCCCAGCATTTT.

The gene calls are TRBV6-5 and TRBJ1-2, with D possibly being TRBD1 (6 bases). CDR1 and CDR2 (germline): MNHEY, SVGAGI. V was shortened by 7 bases and J by 8 bases, with 20 bases between the two germline ends. The CDR3 sequence is 14 residues long. In DNA, the CDR3 is TGTGCCAGCACCCGCGGGGGCGGGGATGAGGGCTACACCTTC. Protein: CASTRGGGDEGYTF.

This chain uses TRBV24-1 with TRBJ2-7; 7 bases line up with TRBD2. CDR1 and CDR2 (germline): KGHDR, SFDVKD. Trimming took 2 bases from V and 1 from J; bases not matched to a gene: 4. The CDR3 spans 15 residues. The CDR3 DNA reads TGTGCCACCAGTGATTCTGGGGAGGGTTCCTACGAGCAGTACTTC. This sequence encodes CATSDSGEGSYEQYF.

The rearrangement uses TRBV3-1 (or the pseudogene TRBV3-2) and TRBJ2-2, with no clear D. V shed 4 bases and J shed 0 bases, with 12 bases lying between them. Germline CDR1 is LGHDT and CDR2 is YNNKEL (reference sequence). The CDR3 covers 16 residues. The CDR3 loop is CASSPKSLANTGELFF. CDR3 sequence (DNA): TGTGCCAGCAGCCCGAAGTCCCTAGCGAACACCGGGGAGCTGTTTTTT.

V and J are TRBV6-5 and TRBJ2-7; 10 bases map to TRBD1. CDR3 length: 15 residues. CDR1 is MNHEY, CDR2 SVGAGI, per germline. V lost 5 bases and J lost 5; bases outside the gene matches: 9. The CDR3 DNA reads TGTGCCAGCAGTCAGACCTGGGACAGGGGAAACGAGCAGTACTTC. Translated: CASSQTWDRGNEQYF.

V usage is TRBV28 and J usage is TRBJ1-5; TRBD1 agrees at 8 bases. This CDR3 has 15 residues. Trimming removed 7 bases from V and 3 bases from J; junction bases left unmatched: 8. Germline CDR1 is MDHEN and CDR2 is SYDVKM. CDR3 bases: TGTGCCAGCAACTCGGACAGGGTGGCCAATCAGCCCCAGCATTTT. Protein product: CASNSDRVANQPQHF.